The next 21 T cell receptor beta chains were all read from a single sample in a study of shared clonotypes between healthy human individuals. Sequencing was performed with immunoSEQ multiplex PCR; in TCRdb, only in-frame clones are kept and a portion is missing. The table lists about 1 million clones, around 76% of them singletons. The sample taken for sequencing was memory CD4+ T cells sorted from blood. Stated subset: CD45RA-negative fraction. The receptors here all came from a man between 18 and 29 years old in good health.

J is TRBJ1-6 and V is TRBV5-7; D perhaps matches TRBD1 (6 bases). TRBV5-7 is noted as an ORF with a role that remains uncertain. The ends were cut back, 5 bases at V and 12 bases at J, with 15 bases in the middle. The CDR3 sequence is 13 residues long. This CDR3 is CASSSVTGLPLHF. The CDR3 coding sequence is TGTGCCAGCAGTTCCGTAACAGGGTTACCCCTCCACTTT.

The chain uses TRBV21-1 and TRBJ1-3; the table gives TRBD1 as D, unverified against the DNA. TRBV21-1 is termed a pseudogene. CDR3 length: 14 amino acids. The CDR3 loop is CASSQGNSGNTIYF. Here the CDR3 DNA reads TGTGCCAGCAGCCAGGGTAACTCTGGAAACACCATATATTTT.

The chain joins TRBV30 to TRBJ1-1, with TRBD1 as a possible D gene (5 bases). CDR3 size: 16 residues. V lost 3 bases, J lost 4 bases, and 21 bases lay in between. Germline CDR1 reads GTSNPN; CDR2 reads SVGIG (reference sequence). CDR3 in amino acids: CAWSRIQAQPFTEAFF. As DNA, the CDR3 is TGTGCCTGGAGCCGAATACAGGCTCAACCATTCACTGAAGCTTTCTTT.

The chain has TRBV7-2 and TRBJ1-1; D not certain. CDR1 and CDR2 (germline): SGHTA, FQGNSA. This CDR3 has 14 residues. Trimming left V 2 bases short and J 1 base short, with 8 bases between. CDR3 sequence reads: CASSLNPQNTEAFF. The CDR3 DNA follows: TGTGCCAGCAGCTTAAATCCCCAGAACACTGAAGCTTTCTTT.

V gene TRBV6-5 combines with J gene TRBJ2-1, with TRBD2 matching over 10 bases. V lost 6 bases and J lost 3; bases outside the gene matches: 2. There are 14 residues in the CDR3. Per the germline V gene, CDR1 is MNHEY and CDR2 is SVGAGI. The DNA for the CDR3 is TGTGCCAGCAGGGCTAGCGGGAGCTACAATGAGCAGTTCTTC. Translating it yields CASRASGSYNEQFF.

The chain joins TRBV19 to TRBJ1-4; the D is unclear. The germline V gene has CDR1 LNHDA and CDR2 SQIVND (reference sequence). V dropped 0 bases and J dropped 1 base, with 12 bases sitting between them. This CDR3 spans 17 amino acids. The CDR3 coding sequence is TGTGCCAGTAGTATAGACGACTCTGGGAGAACTAATGAAAAACTGTTTTTT. Its protein is CASSIDDSGRTNEKLFF.

V usage is TRBV10-3 and J usage is TRBJ2-2; tentative D call: TRBD2 (5 bases). From germline, CDR1 is ENHRY and CDR2 SYGVKD. The CDR3 is 14 amino acids. V shed 7 bases and J shed 1 base, with 10 bases lying between them. CDR3 sequence (DNA): TGTGCCATCAAGGCTAGCCAGAACACCGGGGAGCTGTTTTTT. The encoded protein is CAIKASQNTGELFF.

V gene TRBV15 combines with J gene TRBJ2-7; unclear D gene. V lost 3 bases and J 2 bases, leaving 8 bases between the germline ends. The CDR3 has 13 residues. Germline V gene data show CDR1 as LNHNV and CDR2 as YYDKDF (reference sequence). The DNA of the CDR3 is TGTGCCACCAGCAGGGACGGAACCTACGAGCAGTACTTC. Its protein product is CATSRDGTYEQYF.

Only one count was recorded for this clone. This chain links TRBV6-5 with TRBJ1-3; D is unclear. There are 15 residues in the CDR3. The germline gives CDR1 MNHEY, CDR2 SVGAGI. The V end was cut by 6 bases, the J end by 1 base, with 13 bases between. The CDR3 coding sequence is TGTGCCAGCAGAGAGGGCGTATTTTCTGGAAACACCATATATTTT. Translation gives CASREGVFSGNTIYF.

Comment on this clone: A read error may explain this, as a much larger clone is one base away. Other DNA sequences of this sample code for an identical CDR3. The rearrangement joins TRBV7-2 to TRBJ2-7; D possibly corresponds to TRBD1 (6 bases). The CDR3 sequence is 13 residues long. The germline CDR1 and CDR2 sequences are SGHTA and FQGNSA. Trimming shortened V by 0 bases and J by 3 bases, and 6 bases separated the two germline ends. CDR3 DNA sequence: TGTGCCAGCAGCTTAGCAGGGGGCTACGAGCAGTACTTC. Its protein product is CASSLAGGYEQYF.

The gene calls are TRBV7-2 and TRBJ1-6; 7 bases align to TRBD1. The CDR3 consists of 15 residues. CDR1 is SGHTA and CDR2 is FQGNSA in the germline V gene. Trimming at V came to 4 bases and at J to 7 bases, leaving 7 bases not matched to a gene. The CDR3 region is CASSSSTGKNSPLHF. Written as DNA, the CDR3 is TGTGCCAGCAGCTCCTCGACAGGGAAGAATTCACCCCTCCACTTT.

This clone has a single count. This sequence joins TRBV6-9 and TRBJ2-3; D is possibly TRBD2 (6 bases). Trimming took off 4 bases at V and 2 bases at J, with 13 bases between the two ends. The germline gives CDR1 MNHGY, CDR2 SVAAGI. The CDR3 consists of 15 residues. The CDR3 bases are TGTGCCAGCAGTTCCGGGACTCTTAACACAGATACGCAGTATTTT. It yields the protein CASSSGTLNTDTQYF.

This clone was counted once. The rearrangement uses TRBV5-4 and TRBJ1-4; TRBD1 is a possible D gene (6 bases). The V gene's germline CDR1 is SGHNT and CDR2 YYREEE (reference sequence). The CDR3 has 15 residues. V gave up 2 bases and J gave up 8 bases, with 16 bases separating them. The CDR3, as DNA: TGTGCCAGCAGCTTAGGGGGGGCAGATAAAGAAAAACTGTTTTTT. Its translation: CASSLGGADKEKLFF.

About this clone itself: A much larger clonotype is one base distant, so this may be a read error. Other DNA sequences in the same sample also yield this CDR3. CDR3: CASRNRQAGGF. The CDR3 bases are TGCGCCAGCAGGAATAGACAGGCAGGAGGCTTC. V gene TRBV2 combines with J gene TRBJ1-2; D may be TRBD1 (6 bases). The CDR3 has 11 residues. In germline, CDR1 is SNHLY, CDR2 FYNNEI.

This clone was seen a handful of times. The chain employs TRBV28 and TRBJ2-5, with TRBD1 matching over 12 bases. The CDR3 sequence is 16 residues long. Germline CDR1 and CDR2: MDHEN and SYDVKM. Trimming took 5 bases from V and 5 from J; bases not matched to a gene: 9. CDR3 amino acids: CASSLWGDRGRETQYF. The CDR3 nucleotides read TGTGCCAGCAGTCTCTGGGGGGACAGGGGGCGGGAGACCCAGTACTTC.

The chain combines TRBV9 with TRBJ2-5; D remains ambiguous. CDR1 is SGDLS, CDR2 YYNGEE, per germline. V gave up 0 bases and J gave up 5 bases, with 5 bases separating them. CDR3 size: 12 residues. The CDR3 spells CASSVASETQYF. The CDR3 nucleotides are TGTGCCAGCAGCGTAGCGTCCGAGACCCAGTACTTC.

V is TRBV6-5 and J is TRBJ2-3; the match to TRBD1 covers 9 bases. This CDR3 has 15 residues. The trim removed 4 bases at V and 2 bases at J, leaving 4 bases unmatched. Germline V gene lookup returns CDR1 MNHEY and CDR2 SVGAGI. DNA for the CDR3: TGTGCCAGCAGTTGGGGACAGGGTCCCACAGATACGCAGTATTTT. Translation gives CASSWGQGPTDTQYF.

The J gene is TRBJ1-6, the V gene TRBV28; no firm D call. The CDR3 consists of 13 residues. V was pared by 5 bases and J by 7 bases, with 9 bases between. The germline gives CDR1 MDHEN, CDR2 SYDVKM. The CDR3 DNA is TGTGCCAGCAGTCCCTCCGACAATTCACCCCTCCACTTT. This translates into CASSPSDNSPLHF.

This clone was seen only once. The genes are TRBV4-1 and TRBJ2-1, with 8 positions matching TRBD1. The V gene's germline CDR1 is MGHRA and CDR2 YSYEKL. V shed 1 base and J 6 bases; nucleotides not matched to a gene: 8. CDR3 length: 16 residues. CDR3 DNA: TGCGCCAGCAGCCAAGGGTCGCAGGGGGCTCTCAATGAGCAGTTCTTC. Amino acid sequence: CASSQGSQGALNEQFF.

This clone appeared a few times. V and J are TRBV5-1 and TRBJ1-1; D unclear. V lost 0 bases to trimming and J lost 4 bases, with 10 bases between them. CDR1 and CDR2 (germline): SGHRS, YFSETQ. CDR3 length: 14 residues. Written as DNA, the CDR3 is TGCGCCAGCAGCTTGGACGGGAGGACCACTGAAGCTTTCTTT. It encodes CASSLDGRTTEAFF.

The rearrangement joins TRBV7-2 to TRBJ1-2; TRBD1 aligns across 9 bases. The germline gives CDR1 SGHTA, CDR2 FQGNSA. This CDR3 has 17 residues. V gave up 1 base and J gave up 2 bases; unmatched junction bases: 8. The CDR3 nucleotides are TGTGCCAGCAGCTTAGAGGCGGTGGGGACAGGGAACTATGGCTACACCTTC. It specifies CASSLEAVGTGNYGYTF.